The source of this TCR beta chain is a study of blood T cell repertoires in COVID-19 (dated by TCRdb to 2018 to 2020). Background for the entire study: The collaborator samples originated in the United States, Italy and Spain and spanned the acute and convalescent phases of COVID-19. The material from the prospective study consisted of cDNA or gDNA derived from T cells, B-cell-depleted T cells, or PBMCs. Deeply sampled blood TCRbeta repertoires from subjects exposed to, actively infected with, or recovered from COVID-19 were included in the dataset. A freely available public database, intended as a resource for researchers studying the immune response to SARS-CoV-2, is where the repertoires were released. Samples were obtained from the ongoing ImmuneRACE study (first 160 participants) and from over a thousand subjects provided by 6 global collaborators. A de-identified subject ID, COVID-19 status, age in years and sex were almost always included in the sample metadata. HLA class I and class II types, where available, came from metadata supplied by the sample provider rather than from assay-based typing. Summary of the overall study and its limitations: The amount of clinical and demographic metadata varied by source and participant and was provided uncurated.

In Seattle, one collaborating source enrolled patients while the infection was active and tracked those patients longitudinally over the course of disease. Collaborating institutions collected whole blood in K2EDTA tubes following their own protocols. For TCRbeta analysis, collaborators shipped samples as frozen whole blood, isolated PBMCs, or DNA extracted from either of those sample types. TCRbeta CDR3 regions were amplified from genomic DNA by means of the immunoSEQ Assay, a bias-controlled multiplex PCR. The study's own analysis went as follows. Nucleated cell counts per sample were estimated from amplification of reference gene primers within the assay. To quantify the absolute abundance of each unique TCRbeta CDR3 rearrangement, sequence reads were collapsed and filtered. Productive Simpson clonality was computed per sample as the square root of Simpson's diversity index over productive rearrangements. The source is immuneACCESS, and TCRdb retained only in-frame sequences with V and J called. Part of the clones is not carried over; for the studies checked, unresolved V genes explain less than half of this, and the remainder is unexplained. The V and J calls and clone size were taken over from that table, and D and trimming were inferred from the DNA. The sample table lists about 180,000 clones, over 80% of them with a count of one. Roughly 7.2% of the sample is taken by the ten largest.

V drops 9 bases and J drops 7 bases, leaving 7 bases in between. The CDR3 spans 11 residues, from the cysteine through the phenylalanine. Only CDR3 DNA remains: 33 bases, in frame from the first base. CDR1 and CDR2, looked up from the germline V gene, are ENHRY and SYGVKD. As for this clone: What this receptor recognizes is not known. Base qualities are not at hand, and no much larger clone is one base apart.

The sequence was collected from a woman aged 40-49 years with COVID-19, enrolled during active disease. The rearrangement combines TRBV10-3 with TRBJ1-6; no D segment can be confidently identified. The sequenced sample consisted of peripheral blood. CDR3 loop: CAMGENSPLHF. In nucleotide form, the sequence is TGTGCCATGGGCGAGAATTCACCCCTCCACTTT.